This TCR beta chain was captured by sequencing in a study of T cell responses to AZD1222 COVID-19 vaccine. Study-level results: Receipt of two AZD1222 doses was followed by a rise in Spike-specific TCR breadth and depth.

As concerns this clone: Its specificity is unknown.

The data were produced by immunoSEQ multiplex PCR, yet TCRdb's version contains in-frame clones alone and is incomplete. Of 80,000 to 100,000 clones in the sample, approximately 85% were seen once. The sequence derives from an adult in good health. This specimen consisted of peripheral blood, obtained on day 0 of AZD1222 vaccination.

CDR3 DNA: TGTGCCAGCACTGGGGGGGCGAACACTGAAGCTTTCTTT. It specifies CASTGGANTEAFF. The chain uses TRBV9 and TRBJ1-1; possibly TRBD1 for D (6 bases). Germline CDR1 is SGDLS and CDR2 is YYNGEE. This CDR3 spans 13 amino acids. Trimming took off 6 bases at V and 1 base at J, with 10 bases between the two ends.